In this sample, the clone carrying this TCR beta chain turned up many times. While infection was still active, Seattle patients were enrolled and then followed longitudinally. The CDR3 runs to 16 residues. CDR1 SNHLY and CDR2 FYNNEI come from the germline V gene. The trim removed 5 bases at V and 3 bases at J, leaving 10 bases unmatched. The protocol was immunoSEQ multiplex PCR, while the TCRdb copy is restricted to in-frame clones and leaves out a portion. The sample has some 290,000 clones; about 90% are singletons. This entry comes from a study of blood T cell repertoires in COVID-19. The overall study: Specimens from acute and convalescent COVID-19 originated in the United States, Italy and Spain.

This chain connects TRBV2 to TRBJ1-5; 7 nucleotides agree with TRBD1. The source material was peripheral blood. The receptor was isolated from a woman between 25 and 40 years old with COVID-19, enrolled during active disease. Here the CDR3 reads CASSTYRGYNNQPQHF. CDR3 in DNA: TGTGCCAGCAGTACTTACAGGGGCTATAACAATCAGCCCCAGCATTTT.